These 19 T cell receptor beta chains share one sample of origin, sequenced in a study of control samples from healthy donors and cancer patients (dated by TCRdb to about 2020). The library was obtained by the immunoSEQ multiplex PCR assay. Not all clones reach the TCRdb copy of this immuneACCESS table, which keeps in-frame sequences only. Checked studies attribute under half of the gap to unresolved V genes and leave the rest unexplained. The sample records about 75,000 clones, approximately 84% of which are singletons. Jointly, the top ten make up approximately 16% of the sample. Sequenced material: blood. These receptors came from a man in his fifties or sixties in good health.

Points on this clone: One end of the junction varies from germline; a read error may be responsible. This chain links TRBV10-3 with TRBJ1-2; unclear D gene. This CDR3 is built from 11 residues. Germline lookup yields CDR1 ENHRY and CDR2 SYGVKD. CDR3 in DNA: TGTGCCACCAGTGGGTTAGGCGGCTACACCTTC. The encoded protein is CATSGLGGYTF.

The chain employs TRBV7-2 and TRBJ2-7; possibly TRBD2 for D (6 bases). The germline V gene encodes CDR1 SGHTA and CDR2 FQGNSA. This CDR3 spans 14 amino acids. The germline V and J ends were trimmed by 5 bases and 2 bases, with 13 bases remaining between them. CDR3 amino acids: CASSPQEGPYEQYF. Written as DNA, the CDR3 is TGTGCCAGCAGCCCGCAGGAGGGCCCCTACGAGCAGTACTTC.

The chain combines TRBV18 with TRBJ1-1; D is ambiguous. This CDR3 is 14 amino acids long. Germline CDR1 and CDR2: KGHSH and LQKENI. V was cut by 2 bases and J by 0 bases, with 7 bases left in between. The CDR3 DNA follows: TGTGCCAGCTCACCATTGTCCCTGAACACTGAAGCTTTCTTT. The encoded protein is CASSPLSLNTEAFF.

Here the CDR3 reads CASSWTGGSYGYTF. The DNA of the CDR3 is TGTGCCAGCAGTTGGACAGGGGGGAGCTATGGCTACACCTTC. This chain joins TRBV27 and TRBJ1-2; TRBD1 matches 10 bases. The germline V gene encodes CDR1 MNHEY and CDR2 SMNVEV (reference sequence). J lost 4 bases, V lost 4 bases, and 3 bases had no gene match. The CDR3 loop spans 14 amino acids.

This rearrangement joins TRBV10-1 to TRBJ2-5, with 14 bases that match TRBD2. The CDR3 contains 16 residues. Germline V gene data show CDR1 as WNHNN and CDR2 as SYGVQD (reference sequence). The V gene end was trimmed by 6 bases and the J gene end by 3 bases; junction bases not matched to a gene: 6. As DNA, the CDR3 is TGCGCCAGCAGCCAAGGACTAGCGGGAGGAAAAGAGACCCAGTACTTC. Translation gives CASSQGLAGGKETQYF.

This rearrangement joins TRBV7-6 to TRBJ1-1, with D maybe TRBD1 (5 bases). V dropped 1 base and J dropped 0 bases, with 12 bases sitting between them. The CDR3 is 16 amino acids. In germline, CDR1 is SGHVS, CDR2 FNYEAQ. CDR3 protein: CASSLELTDMNTEAFF. Written as DNA, the CDR3 is TGTGCCAGCAGCTTAGAGTTGACAGACATGAACACTGAAGCTTTCTTT. The whole variable domain, filled in from reference TRBV7-6 and TRBJ1-1, reads GAGVSQSPRYKVTKRGQDVALRCDPISGHVSLYWYRQALGQGPEFLTYFNYEAQQDKSGLPNDRFSAERPEGSISTLTIQRTEQRDSAMYRCASSLELTDMNTEAFFGQGTRLTVV.

V and J are TRBV9 and TRBJ2-6; D perhaps matches TRBD2 (5 bases). The CDR3 consists of 15 residues. Germline CDR1 reads SGDLS; CDR2 reads YYNGEE. Trimming pared 4 bases from V and 12 bases from J, leaving 20 bases between. The CDR3 coding sequence is TGTGCCAGCAGCCCTCCGGGATCGAACTTTGGCGTCCTGACTTTC. This sequence encodes CASSPPGSNFGVLTF.

The chain has TRBV11-2 and TRBJ1-4, with 9 bases matching TRBD1. V dropped 5 bases and J dropped 5; count of bases not matched to a gene: 6. This CDR3 has 15 amino acids. Germline values: CDR1 SGHAT, CDR2 FQNNGV. The CDR3 sequence is CASSPYRGQNEKLFF. CDR3 in DNA: TGTGCCAGCAGCCCCTACAGGGGGCAAAATGAAAAACTGTTTTTT.

This sequence joins TRBV6-2 or TRBV6-3 and TRBJ2-7; D tentatively reads TRBD1 or TRBD2 (6 bases each). The CDR3 covers 14 residues. V was shortened by 2 bases and J by 10 bases, with 18 bases between the two germline ends. CDR1 MNHEY and CDR2 SVGEGT come from the germline V gene. The CDR3, as DNA: TGTGCCAGCAGTTACCCCTCTTTGCGGGGACAACAGTACTTC. Translating it yields CASSYPSLRGQQYF.

This clone was seen a single time. This chain joins TRBV19 and TRBJ2-7; tentatively, D is TRBD1 (6 bases). The length of the CDR3 is 15 residues. V was pared by 1 base and J by 2 bases, with 12 bases between. Germline values: CDR1 LNHDA, CDR2 SQIVND (reference sequence). The CDR3 reads CASSIVGAQTYEQYF. CDR3 sequence (DNA): TGTGCCAGTAGTATAGTGGGGGCACAGACCTACGAGCAGTACTTC.

The chain recombines TRBV9 with TRBJ1-3; D remains unclear. The V end lost 0 bases, the J end lost 4 bases, and 11 bases lay between the germline ends. Germline V lookup: CDR1 SGDLS, CDR2 YYNGEE. This CDR3 region has 15 residues. CDR3 residues: CASSVGMAEGNTIYF. The CDR3 nucleotides are TGTGCCAGCAGCGTAGGAATGGCGGAGGGAAACACCATATATTTT.

The V and J genes are TRBV4-2 and TRBJ2-1, with 9 bases matching TRBD2. The CDR3 has 16 amino acids. V shed 0 bases, J shed 5 bases, and the junction held 5 bases outside the gene matches. CDR1 is LGHNA and CDR2 is YNFKEQ in the germline V gene. The CDR3 coding sequence is TGTGCCAGCAGCCAAGAGGGACTAGCCATTAACAATGAGCAGTTCTTC. Translating gives CASSQEGLAINNEQFF.

The chain couples TRBV14 to TRBJ2-7, with a possible D match to TRBD1 (5 bases). V was clipped by 4 bases and J by 3 bases, with 16 bases between them. The length of the CDR3 is 15 residues. Per the germline V gene, CDR1 is SGHDN and CDR2 is FVKESK. The CDR3 loop is CASSRAAQGIYEQYF. DNA for the CDR3: TGTGCCAGCAGCCGCGCCGCCCAGGGCATCTACGAGCAGTACTTC.

The chain couples TRBV18 to TRBJ2-4; maybe TRBD1 (5 bases). The CDR3 is 15 residues long. CDR1 and CDR2 from the germline V gene are KGHSH and LQKENI. V lost 3 bases and J lost 2, with 11 bases in between. CDR3: CASSPQGVPKNIQYF. For the CDR3, the DNA is TGTGCCAGCTCACCTCAAGGGGTCCCCAAAAACATTCAGTACTTC.

The chain couples TRBV27 to TRBJ2-1; 7 bases line up with TRBD2. With V trimmed by 3 bases and J by 1 base, 6 bases remained unmatched. Germline CDR1 and CDR2: MNHEY and SMNVEV (reference sequence). The CDR3 sequence is 16 residues long. The CDR3 loop is CASSFSLAFSYNEQFF. The CDR3 bases are TGTGCCAGCAGTTTTTCACTAGCGTTTTCCTACAATGAGCAGTTCTTC.

The chain is built from TRBV9 and TRBJ2-7, with D perhaps assigned TRBD1 or TRBD2 (5 bases each). The ends were cut back, 4 bases at V and 2 bases at J, with 19 bases in the middle. CDR3 length: 16 residues. In germline, CDR1 is SGDLS, CDR2 YYNGEE. This CDR3 is CASSPSGAGFPYEQYF. As DNA, the CDR3 is TGTGCCAGCAGCCCAAGCGGCGCAGGGTTTCCCTACGAGCAGTACTTC.

The rearrangement links TRBV15 to TRBJ2-5, with TRBD2 identical over 8 bases. This CDR3 has 17 residues. Germline trimming cut 1 base from V and 5 bases from J; bases unmatched to any gene: 12. Germline V gene data show CDR1 as LNHNV and CDR2 as YYDKDF (reference sequence). CDR3 loop: CATSRGGAGAVGETQYF. The CDR3 DNA reads as TGTGCCACCAGCAGAGGGGGAGCGGGAGCGGTTGGGGAGACCCAGTACTTC.

V and J are TRBV15 and TRBJ1-3, with a weak D call TRBD1 (5 bases). Looked up from germline, CDR1 is LNHNV and CDR2 is YYDKDF (reference sequence). V shed 0 bases and J shed 4 bases, with 16 bases lying between them. The CDR3 is 17 residues long. For the CDR3, the DNA is TGTGCCACCAGCAGAGATATGGGGACGGTAACGGGAAACACCATATATTTT. Residues: CATSRDMGTVTGNTIYF.

The chain combines TRBV4-3 with TRBJ1-1, with D perhaps matching TRBD1 (5 bases). Germline CDR1 is LGHNA and CDR2 is YSLEER. The CDR3 extends over 13 amino acids. Trimming cost V 0 bases and J 8 bases, with 10 bases left between them. The CDR3 protein is CASSQETAREAFF. In DNA, the CDR3 is TGCGCCAGCAGCCAAGAGACAGCTCGGGAAGCTTTCTTT.